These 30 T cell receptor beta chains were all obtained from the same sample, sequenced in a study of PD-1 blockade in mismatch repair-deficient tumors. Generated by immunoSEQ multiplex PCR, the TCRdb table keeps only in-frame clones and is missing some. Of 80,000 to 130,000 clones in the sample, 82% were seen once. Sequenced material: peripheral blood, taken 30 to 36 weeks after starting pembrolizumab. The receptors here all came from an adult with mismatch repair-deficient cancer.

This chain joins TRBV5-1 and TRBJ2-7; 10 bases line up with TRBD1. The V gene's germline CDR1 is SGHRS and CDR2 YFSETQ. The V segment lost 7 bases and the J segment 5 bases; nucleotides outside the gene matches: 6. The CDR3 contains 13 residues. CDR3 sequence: CASRQGARNEQYF. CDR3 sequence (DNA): TGCGCCAGCCGACAGGGGGCGAGGAACGAGCAGTACTTC.

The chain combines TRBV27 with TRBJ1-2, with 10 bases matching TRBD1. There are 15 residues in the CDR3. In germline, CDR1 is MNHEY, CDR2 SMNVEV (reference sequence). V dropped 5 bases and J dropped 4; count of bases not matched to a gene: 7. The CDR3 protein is CASSRTGGGGYGYTF. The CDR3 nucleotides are TGTGCCAGCAGTAGGACAGGGGGAGGCGGCTATGGCTACACCTTC.

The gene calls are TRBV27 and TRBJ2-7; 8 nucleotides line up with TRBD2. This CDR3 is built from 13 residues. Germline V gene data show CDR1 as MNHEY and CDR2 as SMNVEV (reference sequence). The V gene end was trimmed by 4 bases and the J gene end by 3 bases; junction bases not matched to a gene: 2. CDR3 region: CASSSGLGYEQYF. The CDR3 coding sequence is TGTGCCAGCAGTTCGGGACTAGGCTACGAGCAGTACTTC.

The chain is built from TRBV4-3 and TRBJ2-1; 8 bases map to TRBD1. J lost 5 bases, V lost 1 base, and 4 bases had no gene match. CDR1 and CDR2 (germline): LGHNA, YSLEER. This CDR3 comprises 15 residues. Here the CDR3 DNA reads TGCGCCAGCAGCCAAGGCAGGGGGCCTAACAATGAGCAGTTCTTC. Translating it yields CASSQGRGPNNEQFF.

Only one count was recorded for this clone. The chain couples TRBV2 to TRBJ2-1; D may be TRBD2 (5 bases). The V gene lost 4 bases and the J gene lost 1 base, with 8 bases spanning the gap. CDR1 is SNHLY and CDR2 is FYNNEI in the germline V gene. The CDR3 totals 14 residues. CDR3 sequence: CASSGLKSYNEQFF. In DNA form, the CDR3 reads TGTGCCAGCAGTGGACTAAAATCCTACAATGAGCAGTTCTTC.

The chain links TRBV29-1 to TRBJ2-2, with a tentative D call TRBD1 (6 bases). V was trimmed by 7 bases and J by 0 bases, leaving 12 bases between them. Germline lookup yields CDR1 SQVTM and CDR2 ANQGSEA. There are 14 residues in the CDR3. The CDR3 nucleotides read TGCAGCGCCCGGGACAAACCGAACACCGGGGAGCTGTTTTTT. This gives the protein CSARDKPNTGELFF.

In DNA form, the CDR3 reads TGTGCCAGCAGTTCACGACAGGAAGAAGAGCATGAAAAACTGTTTTTT. Protein sequence: CASSSRQEEEHEKLFF. The rearrangement joins TRBV6-7 to TRBJ1-4; tentative D call: TRBD1 (6 bases). TRBV6-7 is recorded as an ORF, its role being uncertain. There are 16 residues in the CDR3. Trimming stripped 4 bases from V and 6 bases from J, with 18 bases between.

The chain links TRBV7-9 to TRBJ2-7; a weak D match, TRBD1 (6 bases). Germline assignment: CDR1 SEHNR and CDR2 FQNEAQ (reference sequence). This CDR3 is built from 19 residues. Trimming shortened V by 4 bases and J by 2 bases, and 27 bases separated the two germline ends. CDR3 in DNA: TGTGCCAGCAGCTCCCCAAAGGATGTTGGGGGCCCTAAAACCTACGAGCAGTACTTC. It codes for CASSSPKDVGGPKTYEQYF.

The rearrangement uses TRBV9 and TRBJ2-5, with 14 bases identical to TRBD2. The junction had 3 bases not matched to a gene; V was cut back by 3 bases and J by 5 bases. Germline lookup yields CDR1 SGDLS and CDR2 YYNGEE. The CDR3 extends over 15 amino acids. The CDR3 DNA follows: TGTGCCAGCAGCGGACTAGCGGGAGGGGCGGAGACCCAGTACTTC. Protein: CASSGLAGGAETQYF.

The CDR3 coding sequence is TGTGCCAGTAGTCCTCGGGGGACAGGGGAGGCTTTCTTT. This translates into CASSPRGTGEAFF. J is TRBJ1-1 and V is TRBV19; TRBD1 matches at 10 bases. J was trimmed by 11 bases and V by 5 bases; bases with no gene match: 8. The germline V gene encodes CDR1 LNHDA and CDR2 SQIVND (reference sequence). The CDR3 length is 13 residues.

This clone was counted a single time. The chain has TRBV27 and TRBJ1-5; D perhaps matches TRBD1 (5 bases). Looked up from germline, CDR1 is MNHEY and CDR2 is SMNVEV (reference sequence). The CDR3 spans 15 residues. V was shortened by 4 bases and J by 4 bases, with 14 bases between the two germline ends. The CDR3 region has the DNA TGTGCCAGCAGTTCGACCCGGGGCGGGAATCAGCCCCAGCATTTT. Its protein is CASSSTRGGNQPQHF.

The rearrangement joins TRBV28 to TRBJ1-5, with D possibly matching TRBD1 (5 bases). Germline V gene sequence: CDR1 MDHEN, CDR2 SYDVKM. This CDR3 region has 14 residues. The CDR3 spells CGTEGMRSNQPQHF. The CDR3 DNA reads TGTGGCACTGAGGGGATGAGGAGCAATCAGCCCCAGCATTTT.

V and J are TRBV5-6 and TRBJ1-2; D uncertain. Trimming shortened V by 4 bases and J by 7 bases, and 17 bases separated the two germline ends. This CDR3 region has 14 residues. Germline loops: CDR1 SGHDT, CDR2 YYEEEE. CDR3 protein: CASSGLVGQSGYTF. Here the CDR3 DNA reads TGTGCCAGCAGCGGGCTGGTAGGGCAGAGTGGCTACACCTTC.

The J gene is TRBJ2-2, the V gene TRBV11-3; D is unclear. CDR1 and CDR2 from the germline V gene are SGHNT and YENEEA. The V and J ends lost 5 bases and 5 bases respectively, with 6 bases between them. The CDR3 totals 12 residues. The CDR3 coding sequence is TGTGCCAGCAGCCCTACTACCGGGGAGCTGTTTTTT. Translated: CASSPTTGELFF.

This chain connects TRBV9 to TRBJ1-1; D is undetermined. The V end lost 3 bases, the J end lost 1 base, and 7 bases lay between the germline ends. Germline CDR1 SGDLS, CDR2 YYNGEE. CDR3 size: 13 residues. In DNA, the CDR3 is TGTGCCAGCAGCGCTCTAAGGAACACTGAAGCTTTCTTT. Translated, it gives CASSALRNTEAFF.

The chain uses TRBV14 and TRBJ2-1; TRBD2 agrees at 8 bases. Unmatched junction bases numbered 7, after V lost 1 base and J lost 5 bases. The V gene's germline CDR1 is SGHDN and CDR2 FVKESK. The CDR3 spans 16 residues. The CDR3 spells CASSQVTREAHNEQFF. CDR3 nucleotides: TGTGCCAGCAGCCAAGTTACGCGGGAGGCCCACAATGAGCAGTTCTTC.

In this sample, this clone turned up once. This CDR3 is CASSYNPYNEQFF. CDR3 DNA sequence: TGCGCCAGCAGCTACAACCCTTACAATGAGCAGTTCTTC. The chain is built from TRBV4-1 and TRBJ2-1, with D unclear. V lost 5 bases to trimming and J lost 4 bases, with 9 bases between them. The germline V gene encodes CDR1 MGHRA and CDR2 YSYEKL. The CDR3 is made up of 13 amino acids.

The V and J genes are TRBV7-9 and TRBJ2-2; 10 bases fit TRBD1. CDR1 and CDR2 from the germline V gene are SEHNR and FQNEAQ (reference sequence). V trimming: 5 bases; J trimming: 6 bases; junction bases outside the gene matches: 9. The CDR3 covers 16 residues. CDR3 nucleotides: TGTGCCAGCAGCCCTCAGACAGGGGGCGCCCCCGGGGAGCTGTTTTTT. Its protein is CASSPQTGGAPGELFF.

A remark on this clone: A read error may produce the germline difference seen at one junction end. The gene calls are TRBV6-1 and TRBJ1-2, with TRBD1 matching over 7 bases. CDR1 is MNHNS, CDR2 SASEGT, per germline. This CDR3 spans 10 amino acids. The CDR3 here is CASSEGTGYF. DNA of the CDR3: TGTGCCAGCAGTGAAGGGACAGGCTACTTC.

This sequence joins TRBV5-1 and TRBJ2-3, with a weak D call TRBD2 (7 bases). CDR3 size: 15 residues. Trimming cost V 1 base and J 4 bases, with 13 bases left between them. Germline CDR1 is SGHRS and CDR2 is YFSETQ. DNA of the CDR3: TGCGCCAGCAGCTTGCTAGCGGAGGGGGCAGATACGCAGTATTTT. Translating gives CASSLLAEGADTQYF.

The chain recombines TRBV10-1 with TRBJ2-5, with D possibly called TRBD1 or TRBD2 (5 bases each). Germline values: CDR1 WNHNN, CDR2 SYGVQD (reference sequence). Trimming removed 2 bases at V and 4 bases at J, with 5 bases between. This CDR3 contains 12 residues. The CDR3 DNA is TGCGCCAGCAGTGAGGGGGGAGAGACCCAGTACTTC. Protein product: CASSEGGETQYF.

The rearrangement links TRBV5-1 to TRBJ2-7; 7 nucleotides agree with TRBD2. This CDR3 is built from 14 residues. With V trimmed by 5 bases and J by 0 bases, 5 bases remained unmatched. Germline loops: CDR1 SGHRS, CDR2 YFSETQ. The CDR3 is CASSPGTTSYEQYF. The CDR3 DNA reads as TGCGCCAGCAGTCCCGGGACTACCTCCTACGAGCAGTACTTC.

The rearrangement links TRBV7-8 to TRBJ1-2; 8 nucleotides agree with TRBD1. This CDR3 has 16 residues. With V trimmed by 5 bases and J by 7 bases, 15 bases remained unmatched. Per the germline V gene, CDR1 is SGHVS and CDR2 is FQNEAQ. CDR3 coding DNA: TGTGCCAGCAGCGTTAGAGACTTAGGACAGGGCGGTGGCTACACCTTC. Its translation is CASSVRDLGQGGGYTF.

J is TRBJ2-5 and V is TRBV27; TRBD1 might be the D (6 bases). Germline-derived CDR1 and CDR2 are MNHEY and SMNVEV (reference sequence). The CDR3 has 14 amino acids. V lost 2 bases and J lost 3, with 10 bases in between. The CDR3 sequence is CASSLRAGEETQYF. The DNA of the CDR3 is TGTGCCAGCAGTTTAAGGGCAGGGGAAGAGACCCAGTACTTC.

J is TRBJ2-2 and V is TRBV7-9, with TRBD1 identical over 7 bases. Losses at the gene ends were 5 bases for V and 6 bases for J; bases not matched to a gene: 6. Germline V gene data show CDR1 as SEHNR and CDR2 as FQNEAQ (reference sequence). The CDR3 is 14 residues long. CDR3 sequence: CASSAQQGSGELFF. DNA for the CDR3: TGTGCCAGCAGCGCCCAACAGGGGTCCGGGGAGCTGTTTTTT.

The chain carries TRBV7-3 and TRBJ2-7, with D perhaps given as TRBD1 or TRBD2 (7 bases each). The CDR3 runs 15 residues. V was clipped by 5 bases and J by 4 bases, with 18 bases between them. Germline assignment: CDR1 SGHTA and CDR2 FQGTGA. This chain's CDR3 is CASSPRGGGRYEQYF. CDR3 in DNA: TGTGCCAGCAGCCCCCGAGGGGGCGGGAGATACGAGCAGTACTTC.

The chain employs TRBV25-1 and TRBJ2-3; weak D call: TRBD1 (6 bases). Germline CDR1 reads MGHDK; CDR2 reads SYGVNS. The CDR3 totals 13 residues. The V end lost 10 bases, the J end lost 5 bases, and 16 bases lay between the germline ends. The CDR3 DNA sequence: TGTGCCACCCAAAAACAGGGCGAAGATACGCAGTATTTT. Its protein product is CATQKQGEDTQYF.

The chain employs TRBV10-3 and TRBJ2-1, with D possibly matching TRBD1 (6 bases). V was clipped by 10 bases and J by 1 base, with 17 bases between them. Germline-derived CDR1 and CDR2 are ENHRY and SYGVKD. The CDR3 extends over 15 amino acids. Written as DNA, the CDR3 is TGTGCCACCCTTGGGGGCCAACCATCCTACAATGAGCAGTTCTTC. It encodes CATLGGQPSYNEQFF.

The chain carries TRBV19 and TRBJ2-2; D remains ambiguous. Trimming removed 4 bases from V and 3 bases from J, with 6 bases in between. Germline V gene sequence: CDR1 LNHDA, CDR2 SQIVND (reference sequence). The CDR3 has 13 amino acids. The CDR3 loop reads CASSTGHTGELFF. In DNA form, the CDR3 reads TGTGCCAGTAGTACAGGACACACCGGGGAGCTGTTTTTT.

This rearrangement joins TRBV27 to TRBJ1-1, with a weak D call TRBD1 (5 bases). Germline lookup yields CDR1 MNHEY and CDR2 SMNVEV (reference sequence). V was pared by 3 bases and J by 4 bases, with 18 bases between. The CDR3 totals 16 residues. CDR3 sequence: CASSFRGVAGGTEAFF. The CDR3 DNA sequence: TGTGCCAGCAGTTTTCGAGGGGTGGCCGGTGGCACTGAAGCTTTCTTT.